Shown below are 17 T cell receptor beta chains from a single sample sequenced in a study of cytomegalovirus exposure and HLA in healthy donors. Use of 60 Vbeta and 13 Jbeta primers characterized the PCR. Produced via immunoSEQ multiplex PCR; TCRdb's table is partial and in-frame only. This table has some 54,000 clones, 80% appearing once. The sequencing sample was made of PBMCs. Receptors originate from a male donor in good health and CMV-seronegative.

V usage is TRBV7-3 and J usage is TRBJ1-5, with 8 bases identical to TRBD1. Germline lookup yields CDR1 SGHTA and CDR2 FQGTGA. This CDR3 comprises 17 residues. V lost 2 bases and J lost 4; bases outside the gene matches: 10. The CDR3 spells CASSLRGPDRGNQPQHF. The CDR3, as DNA: TGTGCCAGCAGCTTACGGGGGCCAGACAGGGGTAATCAGCCCCAGCATTTT. Using reference TRBV7-3 and TRBJ1-5 for the parts outside the CDR3, the full variable domain is GAGVSQTPSNKVTEKGKYVELRCDPISGHTALYWYRQSLGQGPEFLIYFQGTGAADDSGLPNDRFFAVRPEGSVSTLKIQRTERGDSAVYLCASSLRGPDRGNQPQHFGDGTRLSIL.

This clone has a handful of counts. This chain connects TRBV29-1 to TRBJ1-1; D unresolved. V was pared by 3 bases and J by 3 bases, with 5 bases between. CDR1 and CDR2 from the germline V gene are SQVTM and ANQGSEA. This CDR3 region has 11 residues. CDR3 coding DNA: TGCAGCGTTGACATTTACACTGAAGCTTTCTTT. This sequence encodes CSVDIYTEAFF.

To note about this clone: The same CDR3 can be traced to other DNA sequences in this sample. The V and J genes are TRBV14 and TRBJ1-6; a possible D gene is TRBD1 (6 bases). From germline, CDR1 is SGHDN and CDR2 FVKESK. Trimming removed 5 bases from V and 13 bases from J, with 18 bases in between. The CDR3 covers 14 residues. CDR3 amino acids: CASSLGQLESPLHF. The CDR3 coding sequence is TGTGCCAGCAGCTTAGGACAGTTGGAATCGCCCCTCCACTTT.

V gene TRBV5-5 combines with J gene TRBJ1-6; weak D call: TRBD1 (5 bases). The CDR3 is made up of 17 amino acids. Trimming took off 0 bases at V and 7 bases at J, with 17 bases between the two ends. Germline loops: CDR1 SGHKS, CDR2 YYEKEE (reference sequence). CDR3 nucleotides: TGTGCCAGCAGCTTGGTTTGGCCAGGGTTCGGCAATTCACCCCTCCACTTT. The encoded protein is CASSLVWPGFGNSPLHF.

The chain couples TRBV5-4 to TRBJ1-1, with TRBD1 identical over 10 bases. The CDR3 covers 19 residues. The germline CDR1 and CDR2 sequences are SGHNT and YYREEE (reference sequence). Trimming cost V 4 bases and J 3 bases; bases outside gene matches: 18. For the CDR3, the DNA is TGTGCCAGCAGCCTACGTTGGTTCGGGACAGGGGACCGAGACACTGAAGCTTTCTTT. Protein: CASSLRWFGTGDRDTEAFF. Full variable domain (remainder filled in from reference TRBV5-4 and TRBJ1-1): ETGVTQSPTHLIKTRGQQVTLRCSSQSGHNTVSWYQQALGQGPQFIFQYYREEENGRGNFPPRFSGLQFPNYSSELNVNALELDDSALYLCASSLRWFGTGDRDTEAFFGQGTRLTVV.

This chain connects TRBV7-2 to TRBJ2-1; 10 bases match TRBD1. V trimming: 5 bases; J trimming: 1 base; junction bases outside the gene matches: 5. The CDR3 totals 16 residues. CDR1 SGHTA and CDR2 FQGNSA come from the germline V gene. The CDR3 is CASSPWDRGSYNEQFF. Here the CDR3 DNA reads TGTGCCAGCAGCCCTTGGGACAGGGGATCCTACAATGAGCAGTTCTTC.

The chain is built from TRBV5-1 and TRBJ2-7; TRBD1 aligns across 10 bases. The J segment lost 3 bases and the V segment lost 0 bases, leaving 0 bases of the junction unmatched. The CDR3 runs to 14 residues. CDR1 is SGHRS, CDR2 YFSETQ, per germline. CDR3 sequence: CASSLGTGGYEQYF. CDR3 in DNA: TGCGCCAGCAGCTTGGGGACAGGGGGCTACGAGCAGTACTTC. The full variable domain, completed using reference TRBV5-1 and TRBJ2-7, is KAGVTQTPRYLIKTRGQQVTLSCSPISGHRSVSWYQQTPGQGLQFLFEYFSETQRNKGNFPGRFSGRQFSNSRSEMNVSTLELGDSALYLCASSLGTGGYEQYFGPGTRLTVT.

The V and J genes are TRBV10-3 and TRBJ1-5; tentatively, D is TRBD1 (6 bases). The CDR3 contains 15 residues. Trimming stripped 3 bases from V and 2 bases from J, with 11 bases between. The germline gives CDR1 ENHRY, CDR2 SYGVKD. Here the CDR3 reads CAISETRQGNQPQHF. In nucleotides, the CDR3 is TGTGCCATCAGTGAAACGCGACAGGGCAATCAGCCCCAGCATTTT.

For this clone: Its ends do not fully match the called genes, so a read error is possible. The chain carries TRBV19 and TRBJ2-3, with 8 positions matching TRBD1. Per germline, CDR1 LNHDA and CDR2 SQIVND (reference sequence). The CDR3 sequence is 15 residues long. The CDR3 loop is CASRPDRAGTDTQYF. In nucleotides, the CDR3 is TGCGCCAGTAGGCCGGACAGGGCAGGCACAGATACGCAGTATTTT.

This clone has just a few counts. The V and J genes are TRBV30 and TRBJ1-1, with D uncertain. The V and J ends lost 3 bases and 5 bases respectively, with 16 bases between them. The length of the CDR3 is 14 residues. Germline CDR1 and CDR2: GTSNPN and SVGIG (reference sequence). The CDR3 spells CAWRLLGSGTEAFF. As DNA, the CDR3 is TGTGCCTGGAGGCTACTTGGGAGTGGGACTGAAGCTTTCTTT.

The chain recombines TRBV7-2 with TRBJ2-2, with D perhaps matching TRBD1 (5 bases). The CDR3 is 15 amino acids. Trimming left V 3 bases short and J 2 bases short, with 10 bases between. Germline lookup yields CDR1 SGHTA and CDR2 FQGNSA. CDR3 residues: CASSFKGPNTGELFF. CDR3 DNA sequence: TGTGCCAGCAGCTTCAAGGGGCCCAACACCGGGGAGCTGTTTTTT.

This clone was picked up a small number of times. The chain joins TRBV4-3 to TRBJ1-4; a possible D gene is TRBD1 (5 bases). V dropped 0 bases and J dropped 7 bases, with 15 bases sitting between them. CDR3 length: 16 residues. Germline V lookup: CDR1 LGHNA, CDR2 YSLEER. CDR3 residues: CASSQDRGLVGEKLFF. For the CDR3, the DNA is TGCGCCAGCAGCCAAGACCGGGGACTCGTCGGTGAAAAACTGTTTTTT.

The chain uses TRBV10-3 and TRBJ1-5, with D possibly being TRBD1 (6 bases). V was shortened by 11 bases and J by 1 base, with 21 bases between the two germline ends. CDR1 and CDR2 from the germline V gene are ENHRY and SYGVKD. The length of the CDR3 is 16 residues. The chain's CDR3 is CAVGGGGGESNQPQHF. The CDR3 DNA reads TGTGCCGTTGGGGGCGGGGGGGGCGAGAGCAATCAGCCCCAGCATTTT.

This clone turned up a few times. The rearrangement uses TRBV7-3 and TRBJ2-1, with TRBD2 matching over 9 bases. Trimming removed 2 bases from V and 0 bases from J; junction bases left unmatched: 17. Germline V gene sequence: CDR1 SGHTA, CDR2 FQGTGA. The CDR3 contains 21 residues. DNA for the CDR3: TGTGCCAGCAGCTTAGTCCCCCTCACTAGCGGGCTCTTTAGCTCCTACAATGAGCAGTTCTTC. Residues: CASSLVPLTSGLFSSYNEQFF.

The rearrangement joins TRBV6-6 to TRBJ1-1, with a possible D match to TRBD1 (5 bases). The CDR3 contains 15 residues. Trimming shortened V by 4 bases and J by 6 bases, and 18 bases separated the two germline ends. The germline CDR1 and CDR2 sequences are MNHNY and SVGAGI (reference sequence). The CDR3 coding sequence is TGTGCCAGCAGTTCAGTCGATGCAGGGAGGGCTGAAGCTTTCTTT. Encoded protein: CASSSVDAGRAEAFF.

The genes are TRBV6-1 and TRBJ2-1, with 10 bases fitting TRBD2. The V and J ends lost 10 bases and 6 bases, in that order; junction bases with no gene match: 9. This CDR3 comprises 14 residues. In germline, CDR1 is MNHNS, CDR2 SASEGT. The CDR3 nucleotides are TGTGCCAACCGGGAAAGCGGGGGGGCCAATGAGCAGTTCTTC. The encoded protein is CANRESGGANEQFF.

CDR3 amino acids: CASRTRTGDYEQYF. CDR3 nucleotides: TGTGCCAGTAGGACACGGACAGGCGACTACGAGCAGTACTTC. J is TRBJ2-7 and V is TRBV19; 7 bases fit TRBD1. V was pared by 6 bases and J by 3 bases, with 8 bases of the junction left unmatched. Germline CDR1 reads LNHDA; CDR2 reads SQIVND (reference sequence). The CDR3 spans 14 residues.